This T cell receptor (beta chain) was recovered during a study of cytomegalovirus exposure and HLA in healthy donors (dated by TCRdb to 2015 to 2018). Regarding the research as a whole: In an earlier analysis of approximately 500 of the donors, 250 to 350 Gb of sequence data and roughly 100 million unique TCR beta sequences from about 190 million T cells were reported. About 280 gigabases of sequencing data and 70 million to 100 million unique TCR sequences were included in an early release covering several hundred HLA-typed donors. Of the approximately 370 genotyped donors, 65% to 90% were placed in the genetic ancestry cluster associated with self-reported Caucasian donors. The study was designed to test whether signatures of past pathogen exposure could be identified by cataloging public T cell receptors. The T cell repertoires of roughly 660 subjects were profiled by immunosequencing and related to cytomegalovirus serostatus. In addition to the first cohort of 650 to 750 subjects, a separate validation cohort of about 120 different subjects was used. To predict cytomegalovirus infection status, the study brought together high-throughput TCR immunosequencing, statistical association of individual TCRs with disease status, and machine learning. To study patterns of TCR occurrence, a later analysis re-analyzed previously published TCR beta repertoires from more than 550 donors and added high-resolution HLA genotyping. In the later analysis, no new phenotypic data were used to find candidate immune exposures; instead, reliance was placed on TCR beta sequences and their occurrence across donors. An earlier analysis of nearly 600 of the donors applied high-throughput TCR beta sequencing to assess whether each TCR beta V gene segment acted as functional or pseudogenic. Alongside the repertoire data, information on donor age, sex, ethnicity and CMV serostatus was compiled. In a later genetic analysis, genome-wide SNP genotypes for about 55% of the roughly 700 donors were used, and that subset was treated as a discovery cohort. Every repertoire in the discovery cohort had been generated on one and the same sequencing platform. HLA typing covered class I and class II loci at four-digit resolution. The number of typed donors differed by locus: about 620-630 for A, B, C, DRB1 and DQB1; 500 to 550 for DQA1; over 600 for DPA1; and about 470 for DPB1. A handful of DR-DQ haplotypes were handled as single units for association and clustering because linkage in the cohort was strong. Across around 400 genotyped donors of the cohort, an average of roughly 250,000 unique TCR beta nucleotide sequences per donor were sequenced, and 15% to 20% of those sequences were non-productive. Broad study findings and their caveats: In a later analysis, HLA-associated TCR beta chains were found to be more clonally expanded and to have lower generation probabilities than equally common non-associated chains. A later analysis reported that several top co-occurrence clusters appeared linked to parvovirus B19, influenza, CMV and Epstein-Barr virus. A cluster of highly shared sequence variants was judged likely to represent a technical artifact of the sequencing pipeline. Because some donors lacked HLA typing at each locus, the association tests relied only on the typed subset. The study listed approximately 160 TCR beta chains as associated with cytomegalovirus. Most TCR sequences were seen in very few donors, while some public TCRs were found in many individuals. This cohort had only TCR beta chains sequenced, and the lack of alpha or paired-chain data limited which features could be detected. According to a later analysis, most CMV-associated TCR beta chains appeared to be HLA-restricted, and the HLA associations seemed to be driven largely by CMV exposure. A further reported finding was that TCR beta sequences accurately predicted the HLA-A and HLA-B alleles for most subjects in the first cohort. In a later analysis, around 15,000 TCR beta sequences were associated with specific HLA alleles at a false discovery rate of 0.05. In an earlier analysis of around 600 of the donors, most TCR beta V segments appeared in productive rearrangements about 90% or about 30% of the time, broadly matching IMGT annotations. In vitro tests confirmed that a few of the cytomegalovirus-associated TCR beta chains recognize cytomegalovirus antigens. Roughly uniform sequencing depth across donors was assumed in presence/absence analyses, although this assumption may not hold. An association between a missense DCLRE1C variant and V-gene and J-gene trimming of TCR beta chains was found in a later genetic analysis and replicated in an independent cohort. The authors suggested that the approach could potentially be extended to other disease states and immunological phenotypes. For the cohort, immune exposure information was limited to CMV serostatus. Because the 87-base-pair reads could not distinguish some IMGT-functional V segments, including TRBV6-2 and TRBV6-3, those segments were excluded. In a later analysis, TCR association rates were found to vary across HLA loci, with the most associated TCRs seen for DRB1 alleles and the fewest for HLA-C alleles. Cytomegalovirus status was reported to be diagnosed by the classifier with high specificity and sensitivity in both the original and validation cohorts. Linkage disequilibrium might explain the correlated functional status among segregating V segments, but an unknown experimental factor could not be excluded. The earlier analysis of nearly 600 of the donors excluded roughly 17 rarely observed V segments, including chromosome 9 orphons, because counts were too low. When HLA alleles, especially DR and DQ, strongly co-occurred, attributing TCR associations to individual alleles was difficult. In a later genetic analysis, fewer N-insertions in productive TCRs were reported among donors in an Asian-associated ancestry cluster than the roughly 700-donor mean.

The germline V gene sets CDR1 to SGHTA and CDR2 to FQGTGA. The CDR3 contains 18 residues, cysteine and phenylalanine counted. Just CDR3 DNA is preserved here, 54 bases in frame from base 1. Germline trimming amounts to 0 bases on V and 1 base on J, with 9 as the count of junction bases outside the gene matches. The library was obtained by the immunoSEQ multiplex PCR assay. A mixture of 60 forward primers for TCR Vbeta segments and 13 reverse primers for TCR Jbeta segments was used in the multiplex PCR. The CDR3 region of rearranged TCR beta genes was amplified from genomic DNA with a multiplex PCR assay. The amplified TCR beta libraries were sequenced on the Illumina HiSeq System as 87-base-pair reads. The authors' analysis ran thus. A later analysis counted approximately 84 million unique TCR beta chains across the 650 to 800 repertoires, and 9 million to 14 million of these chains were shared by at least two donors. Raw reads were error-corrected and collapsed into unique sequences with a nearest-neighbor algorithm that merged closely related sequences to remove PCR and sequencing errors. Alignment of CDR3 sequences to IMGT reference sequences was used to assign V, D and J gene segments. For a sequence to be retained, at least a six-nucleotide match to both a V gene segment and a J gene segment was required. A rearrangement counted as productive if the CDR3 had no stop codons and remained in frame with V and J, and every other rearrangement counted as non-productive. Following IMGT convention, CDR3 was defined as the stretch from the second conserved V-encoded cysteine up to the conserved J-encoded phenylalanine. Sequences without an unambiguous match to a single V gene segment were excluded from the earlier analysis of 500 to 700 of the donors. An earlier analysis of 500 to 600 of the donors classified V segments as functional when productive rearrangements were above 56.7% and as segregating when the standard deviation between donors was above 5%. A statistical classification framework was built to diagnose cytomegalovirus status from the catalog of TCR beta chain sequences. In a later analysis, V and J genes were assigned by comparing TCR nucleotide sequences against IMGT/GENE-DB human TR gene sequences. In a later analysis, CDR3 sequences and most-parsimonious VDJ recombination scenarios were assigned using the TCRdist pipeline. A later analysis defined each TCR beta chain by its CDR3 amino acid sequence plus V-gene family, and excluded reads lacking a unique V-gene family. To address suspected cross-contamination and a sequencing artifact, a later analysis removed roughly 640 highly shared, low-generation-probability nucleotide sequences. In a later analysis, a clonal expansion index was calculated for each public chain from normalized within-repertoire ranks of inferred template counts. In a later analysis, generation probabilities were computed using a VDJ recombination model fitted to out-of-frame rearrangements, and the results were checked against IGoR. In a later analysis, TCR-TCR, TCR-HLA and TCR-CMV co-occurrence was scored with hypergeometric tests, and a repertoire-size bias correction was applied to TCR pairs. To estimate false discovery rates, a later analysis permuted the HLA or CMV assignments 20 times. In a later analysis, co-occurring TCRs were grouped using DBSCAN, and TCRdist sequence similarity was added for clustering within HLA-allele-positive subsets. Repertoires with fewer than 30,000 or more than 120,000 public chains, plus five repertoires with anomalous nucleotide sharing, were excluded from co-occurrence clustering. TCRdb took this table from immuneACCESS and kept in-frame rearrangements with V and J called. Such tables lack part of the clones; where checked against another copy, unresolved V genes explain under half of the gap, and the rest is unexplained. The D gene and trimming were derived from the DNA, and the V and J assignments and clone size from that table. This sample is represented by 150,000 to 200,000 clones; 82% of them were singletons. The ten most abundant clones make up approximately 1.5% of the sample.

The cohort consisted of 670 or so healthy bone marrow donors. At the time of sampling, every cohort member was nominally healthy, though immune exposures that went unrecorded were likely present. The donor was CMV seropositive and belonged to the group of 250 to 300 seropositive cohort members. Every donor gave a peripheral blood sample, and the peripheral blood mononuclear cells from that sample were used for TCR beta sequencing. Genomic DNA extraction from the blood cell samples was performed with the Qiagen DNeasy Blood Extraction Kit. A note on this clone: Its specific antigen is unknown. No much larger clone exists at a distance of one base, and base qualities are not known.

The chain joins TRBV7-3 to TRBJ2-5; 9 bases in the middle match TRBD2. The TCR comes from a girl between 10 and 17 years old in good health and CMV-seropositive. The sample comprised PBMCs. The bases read TGTGCCAGCAGCTTAACGAGTCGGCTAGCGGGGTTCCAAGAGACCCAGTACTTC. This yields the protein CASSLTSRLAGFQETQYF.